These 29 T cell receptor beta chains were all obtained from the same sample, sequenced in a study of radiation and T cells in renal cell carcinoma. Sample time point: blood 2 weeks post-SBRT. Treatment described: 15 Gy SBRT to primary tumor, nephrectomy 4 weeks later. Profiled with immunoSEQ multiplex PCR; TCRdb holds only in-frame clones, not every one. The repertoire includes about 26,000 clones, roughly 80% of them detected once, and around 32% sits in the top ten. The starting material was blood, obtained from a patient whose treatment included radiotherapy and nephrectomy. These receptors all stem from a man in his sixties with renal cell carcinoma.

This chain joins TRBV6-5 and TRBJ1-2; 7 nucleotides line up with TRBD1. CDR3 length equals 13 residues. Germline V gene sequence: CDR1 MNHEY, CDR2 SVGAGI. The V gene end was trimmed by 2 bases and the J gene end by 4 bases; junction bases not matched to a gene: 1. The DNA of the CDR3 is TGTGCCAGCAGTTACGCAGGGGGCTATGGCTACACCTTC. Protein: CASSYAGGYGYTF.

The chain has TRBV5-1 and TRBJ2-1; TRBD2 is a possible D gene (5 bases). This CDR3 is 15 amino acids long. V shed 0 bases and J shed 7 bases, with 14 bases lying between them. Germline-derived CDR1 and CDR2 are SGHRS and YFSETQ. CDR3 sequence: CASSLVVLAGNEQFF. DNA of the CDR3: TGCGCCAGCAGCTTGGTAGTGCTAGCAGGAAATGAGCAGTTCTTC.

This clone has only a few counts. Here the CDR3 reads CASSEEASNQPQHF. The CDR3, as DNA: TGTGCCAGCAGTGAGGAGGCTAGCAATCAGCCCCAGCATTTT. The J gene is TRBJ1-5, the V gene TRBV2; D remains unclear. Germline CDR1 reads SNHLY; CDR2 reads FYNNEI. CDR3 size: 14 residues. V lost 3 bases and J 0 bases, leaving 6 bases between the germline ends.

This clone was detected only a few times. The chain is built from TRBV10-3 and TRBJ1-6; D gene uncertain. The CDR3 extends over 13 amino acids. The V end lost 4 bases, the J end lost 7 bases, and 8 bases lay between the germline ends. Germline V lookup: CDR1 ENHRY, CDR2 SYGVKD. CDR3 bases: TGTGCCATCAGTGGGACGGAAAATTCACCCCTCCACTTT. This translates into CAISGTENSPLHF.

V gene TRBV7-6 combines with J gene TRBJ2-1, with 10 bases aligning to TRBD2. The ends lost 5 bases at V and 1 base at J; junction bases unmatched: 8. Germline loops: CDR1 SGHVS, CDR2 FNYEAQ. The CDR3 spans 17 residues. DNA of the CDR3: TGTGCCAGCAGCCACTATCTAGCGGGAGTATCCTACAATGAGCAGTTCTTC. The encoded protein is CASSHYLAGVSYNEQFF. The complete variable domain, with remaining parts taken from reference TRBV7-6 and TRBJ2-1, reads GAGVSQSPRYKVTKRGQDVALRCDPISGHVSLYWYRQALGQGPEFLTYFNYEAQQDKSGLPNDRFSAERPEGSISTLTIQRTEQRDSAMYRCASSHYLAGVSYNEQFFGPGTRLTVL.

This clone was detected only once. J is TRBJ2-7 and V is TRBV4-3; 7 bases agree with TRBD2. The V gene end was trimmed by 1 base and the J gene end by 6 bases; junction bases not matched to a gene: 6. Germline assignment: CDR1 LGHNA and CDR2 YSLEER. The CDR3 length is 14 residues. CDR3 amino acids: CASSQGGRASEQYF. In DNA, the CDR3 is TGCGCCAGCAGCCAAGGTGGGAGGGCCTCCGAGCAGTACTTC.

In its sample, this clone ranks as medium-sized (0.01 to 0.1%). The rearrangement uses TRBV4-3 and TRBJ2-1; TRBD2 aligns across 7 bases. Germline V gives CDR1 LGHNA, CDR2 YSLEER. J was trimmed by 4 bases and V by 4 bases; bases with no gene match: 10. The CDR3 contains 16 residues. In nucleotides, the CDR3 is TGCGCCAGCAGCCTTCGTCTTCGGGAGGTTTACAATGAGCAGTTCTTC. It specifies CASSLRLREVYNEQFF.

The rearrangement uses TRBV30 and TRBJ2-4; D ambiguous. Germline loops: CDR1 GTSNPN, CDR2 SVGIG (reference sequence). V was trimmed by 3 bases and J by 6 bases, leaving 12 bases between them. The CDR3 sequence is 13 residues long. The CDR3 sequence: CAWSEGLGNIQYF. CDR3 bases: TGTGCCTGGAGCGAAGGTCTAGGAAACATTCAGTACTTC.

This clone was observed a few times. The chain uses TRBV9 and TRBJ1-2; 10 bases line up with TRBD1. Germline V lookup: CDR1 SGDLS, CDR2 YYNGEE. The V segment lost 4 bases and the J segment 5 bases; nucleotides outside the gene matches: 8. CDR3 length: 15 residues. This CDR3 reads CASSLRTGGGYGYTF. DNA for the CDR3: TGTGCCAGCAGCCTCCGGACAGGGGGAGGTTATGGCTACACCTTC.

The chain joins TRBV7-9 to TRBJ2-2, with D unresolved. This CDR3 comprises 15 residues. V lost 2 bases, J lost 4 bases, and 11 bases lay in between. Germline CDR1 and CDR2: SEHNR and FQNEAQ (reference sequence). The chain's CDR3 is CASSLLRVVTGELFF. The CDR3 bases are TGTGCCAGCAGCTTATTAAGGGTCGTCACCGGGGAGCTGTTTTTT.

The chain links TRBV10-1 to TRBJ2-5, with 11 bases identical to TRBD1. Germline values: CDR1 WNHNN, CDR2 SYGVQD (reference sequence). V was pared by 0 bases and J by 5 bases, with 2 bases of the junction left unmatched. CDR3 length equals 15 residues. The CDR3 nucleotides read TGCGCCAGCAGTGAGTCCGGACAGGGGGCTGAGACCCAGTACTTC. Translating it yields CASSESGQGAETQYF.

The V call is TRBV7-9, the J call TRBJ2-7, with D possibly TRBD2 on 5 matching bases. CDR1 is SEHNR, CDR2 FQNEAQ, per germline (reference sequence). The CDR3 runs 14 residues. V was pared by 3 bases and J by 1 base, with 10 bases between. CDR3 sequence: CASSFTADSYEQYF. CDR3 in DNA: TGTGCCAGCAGCTTTACAGCGGATTCCTACGAGCAGTACTTC.

The chain combines TRBV5-4 with TRBJ2-2, with 10 bases matching TRBD1. The V gene's germline CDR1 is SGHNT and CDR2 YYREEE (reference sequence). The junction had 10 bases not matched to a gene; V was cut back by 4 bases and J by 4 bases. The CDR3 runs 17 residues. The CDR3 sequence is CASSRPEGDRGTGELFF. CDR3 nucleotide sequence: TGTGCCAGCAGCCGCCCCGAGGGGGACAGGGGCACCGGGGAGCTGTTTTTT.

The rearrangement joins TRBV25-1 to TRBJ2-7; 7 nucleotides align to TRBD1. The CDR3 sequence is 13 residues long. V shed 7 bases and J 6 bases; nucleotides not matched to a gene: 9. CDR1 and CDR2 from the germline V gene are MGHDK and SYGVNS. The CDR3: CASTRGREFEQYF. CDR3 DNA: TGTGCCAGCACGAGGGGGCGCGAGTTCGAGCAGTACTTC.

This clone was seen only once. The J gene is TRBJ2-7, the V gene TRBV9, with TRBD1 identical over 8 bases. V dropped 5 bases and J dropped 1; count of bases not matched to a gene: 2. Germline loops: CDR1 SGDLS, CDR2 YYNGEE. This CDR3 is 13 amino acids long. The CDR3 DNA follows: TGTGCCAGCAGAGGACAGGGTTCCTACGAGCAGTACTTC. This translates into CASRGQGSYEQYF.

A few counts support this clone. The chain has TRBV19 and TRBJ1-4; D remains ambiguous. V was trimmed by 10 bases and J by 6 bases, leaving 18 bases between them. Germline V gene sequence: CDR1 LNHDA, CDR2 SQIVND (reference sequence). This CDR3 has 14 residues. Here the CDR3 DNA reads TGTGCCACCAAATCAGGCAGTTATGATGAAAAACTGTTTTTT. Residues: CATKSGSYDEKLFF.

This clone was counted once. As DNA, the CDR3 is TGCGCCAGCAGTCATACCGGGATTCGGCCCTACGAGCAGTACTTC. Amino acid sequence: CASSHTGIRPYEQYF. This chain connects TRBV4-3 to TRBJ2-7; D perhaps matches TRBD2 (5 bases). Trimming cost V 6 bases and J 2 bases, with 17 bases left between them. This CDR3 has 15 residues. The germline gives CDR1 LGHNA, CDR2 YSLEER.

The CDR3 bases are TGTGCCAGCCGGGGAACAGCCTATGGCTACACCTTC. This sequence encodes CASRGTAYGYTF. This chain uses TRBV5-6 with TRBJ1-2, with D uncertain. V shed 7 bases and J shed 4 bases, with 11 bases lying between them. Germline values: CDR1 SGHDT, CDR2 YYEEEE. The CDR3 runs 12 residues.

V usage is TRBV7-9 and J usage is TRBJ2-7, with TRBD2 as a possible D gene (5 bases). The CDR3 length is 15 residues. The germline V and J ends were trimmed by 5 bases and 0 bases, with 14 bases remaining between them. CDR1 is SEHNR and CDR2 is FQNEAQ in the germline V gene (reference sequence). The CDR3 DNA sequence: TGTGCCAGCAGCCCCGGGAACAGTAACTCCTACGAGCAGTACTTC. This gives the protein CASSPGNSNSYEQYF.

The chain links TRBV5-6 to TRBJ2-1; 8 positions match TRBD2. CDR3 length: 16 amino acids. Unmatched junction bases numbered 9, after V lost 2 bases and J lost 5 bases. The germline CDR1 and CDR2 sequences are SGHDT and YYEEEE. CDR3 in amino acids: CASSFVLREVNNEQFF. The CDR3 DNA is TGTGCCAGCAGCTTTGTGTTGCGGGAGGTAAACAATGAGCAGTTCTTC.

The V call is TRBV2, the J call TRBJ2-5, with 9 bases that match TRBD1. V shed 7 bases, J shed 4 bases, and the junction held 13 bases outside the gene matches. The CDR3 length is 16 residues. The germline CDR1 and CDR2 sequences are SNHLY and FYNNEI. CDR3 in amino acids: CASTLHRDRVGETQYF. DNA of the CDR3: TGTGCCAGCACCCTACACCGGGACAGGGTGGGAGAGACCCAGTACTTC.

The chain combines TRBV19 with TRBJ2-3; D might be TRBD2 (5 bases). The CDR3 contains 15 residues. CDR1 LNHDA and CDR2 SQIVND come from the germline V gene (reference sequence). Trimming shortened V by 7 bases and J by 0 bases, and 14 bases separated the two germline ends. The CDR3 DNA sequence: TGTGCCAGTAAAAGGCGGGCCTCTAGCACAGATACGCAGTATTTT. Translated, it gives CASKRRASSTDTQYF. Looking up the rest from reference TRBV19 and TRBJ2-3 gives the full variable domain: DGGITQSPKYLFRKEGQNVTLSCEQNLNHDAMYWYRQDPGQGLRLIYYSQIVNDFQKGDIAEGYSVSREKKESFPLTVTSAQKNPTAFYLCASKRRASSTDTQYFGPGTRLTVL.

This sequence joins TRBV6-5 and TRBJ1-6; TRBD1 is a possible D gene (6 bases). Germline V gives CDR1 MNHEY, CDR2 SVGAGI. V shed 8 bases and J shed 6 bases, with 14 bases lying between them. The CDR3 is 14 amino acids. This CDR3 reads CASGFVGANSPLHF. The DNA of the CDR3 is TGTGCCAGCGGTTTTGTGGGGGCTAATTCACCCCTCCACTTT.

The chain employs TRBV2 and TRBJ2-7; no reliable D call. CDR1 is SNHLY and CDR2 is FYNNEI in the germline V gene. CDR3 size: 15 residues. Trimming pared 5 bases from V and 3 bases from J, leaving 17 bases between. The CDR3 spells CASSSGPARNYEQYF. The DNA for the CDR3 is TGTGCCAGCAGTTCCGGACCTGCCAGAAACTACGAGCAGTACTTC.

The chain joins TRBV6-5 to TRBJ1-6, with D possibly being TRBD1 (5 bases). The CDR3 covers 14 residues. CDR1 is MNHEY, CDR2 SVGAGI, per germline. V dropped 6 bases and J dropped 6 bases, with 12 bases sitting between them. The chain's CDR3 is CASRTTVINSPLHF. For the CDR3, the DNA is TGTGCCAGCAGAACGACAGTTATTAATTCACCCCTCCACTTT.

V usage is TRBV7-2 and J usage is TRBJ2-7, with TRBD2 matching over 10 bases. The CDR3 has 15 amino acids. Germline V lookup: CDR1 SGHTA, CDR2 FQGNSA. V trimming: 8 bases; J trimming: 0 bases; junction bases outside the gene matches: 7. CDR3 nucleotide sequence: TGTGCCAGCCGCCTAGCGGGAGTTCCCTCCTACGAGCAGTACTTC. Its protein product is CASRLAGVPSYEQYF.

The sample holds a few counts of this clone. The CDR3 DNA reads as TGTGCCAGCAGCAAAGCGGGCTGGTTGGCTGAAGCTTTCTTT. It encodes CASSKAGWLAEAFF. V and J are TRBV21-1 and TRBJ1-1; the table calls TRBD1, which could not be checked here. TRBV21-1 is shown as a pseudogene. The CDR3 is 14 residues long.

The V gene is TRBV6-6, the J gene TRBJ2-5; D may match TRBD1 or TRBD2 (5 bases each). The J call is doubtful: the DNA matches TRBJ2-7 better. The CDR3 length is 13 residues. In germline, CDR1 is MNHNY, CDR2 SVGAGI (reference sequence). The CDR3, as DNA: TGTGCCAGCAGTTCCGGGACCGCCCGCGAGCAGTACTTC. This encodes CASSSGTAREQYF.

This rearrangement joins TRBV9 to TRBJ1-2; D is possibly TRBD1 (5 bases). The V end lost 4 bases, the J end lost 2 bases, and 15 bases lay between the germline ends. The length of the CDR3 is 15 residues. Germline values: CDR1 SGDLS, CDR2 YYNGEE. Here the CDR3 DNA reads TGTGCCAGCAGCCGTGGGACCCTGCTCAACTATGGCTACACCTTC. This encodes CASSRGTLLNYGYTF.